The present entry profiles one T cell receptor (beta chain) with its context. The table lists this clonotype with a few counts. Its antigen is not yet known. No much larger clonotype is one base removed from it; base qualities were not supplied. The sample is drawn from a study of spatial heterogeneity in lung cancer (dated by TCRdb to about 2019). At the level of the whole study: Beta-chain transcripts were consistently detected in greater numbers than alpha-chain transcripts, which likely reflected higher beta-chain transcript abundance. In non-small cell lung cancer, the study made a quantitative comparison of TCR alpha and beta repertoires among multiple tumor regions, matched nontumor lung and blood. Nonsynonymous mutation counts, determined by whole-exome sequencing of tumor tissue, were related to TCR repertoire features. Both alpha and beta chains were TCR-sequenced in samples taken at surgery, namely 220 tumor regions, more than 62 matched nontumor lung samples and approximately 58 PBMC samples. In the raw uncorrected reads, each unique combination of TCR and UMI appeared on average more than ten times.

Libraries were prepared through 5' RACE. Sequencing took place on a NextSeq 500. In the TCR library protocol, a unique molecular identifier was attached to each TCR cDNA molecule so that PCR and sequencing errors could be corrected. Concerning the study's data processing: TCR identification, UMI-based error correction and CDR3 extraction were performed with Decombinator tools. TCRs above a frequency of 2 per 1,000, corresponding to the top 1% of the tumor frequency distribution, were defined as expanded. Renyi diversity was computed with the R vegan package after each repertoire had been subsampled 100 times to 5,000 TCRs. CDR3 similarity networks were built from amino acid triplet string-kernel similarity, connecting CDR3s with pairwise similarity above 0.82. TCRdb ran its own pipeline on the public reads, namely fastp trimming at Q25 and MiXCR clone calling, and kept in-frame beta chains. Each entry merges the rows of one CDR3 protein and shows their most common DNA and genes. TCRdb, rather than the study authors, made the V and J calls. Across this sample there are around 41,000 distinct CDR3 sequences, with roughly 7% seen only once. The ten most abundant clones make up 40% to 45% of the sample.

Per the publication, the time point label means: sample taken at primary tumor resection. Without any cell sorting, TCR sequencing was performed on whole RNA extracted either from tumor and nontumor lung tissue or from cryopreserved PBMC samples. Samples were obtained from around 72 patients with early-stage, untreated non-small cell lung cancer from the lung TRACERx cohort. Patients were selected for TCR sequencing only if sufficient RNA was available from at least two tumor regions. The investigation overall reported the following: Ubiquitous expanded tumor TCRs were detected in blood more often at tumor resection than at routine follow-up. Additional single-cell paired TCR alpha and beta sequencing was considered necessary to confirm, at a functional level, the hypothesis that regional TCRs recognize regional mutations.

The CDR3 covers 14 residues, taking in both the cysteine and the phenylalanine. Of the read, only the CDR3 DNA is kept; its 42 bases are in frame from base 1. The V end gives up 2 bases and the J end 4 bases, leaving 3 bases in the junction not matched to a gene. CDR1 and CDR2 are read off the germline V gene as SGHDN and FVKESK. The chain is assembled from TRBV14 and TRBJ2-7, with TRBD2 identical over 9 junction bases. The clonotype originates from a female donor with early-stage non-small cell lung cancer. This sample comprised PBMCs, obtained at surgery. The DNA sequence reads TGTGCCAGCAGCCAACAGCGGGGGGCTTACGAGCAGTACTTC. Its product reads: CASSQQRGAYEQYF.